This TCR beta chain was profiled in a study of early T cells in non-severe SARS-CoV-2 infection. Study findings and constraints: Matches to VDJdb favored anti-spike CD8 responses and missed private and CD4 specificities.

The CDR3 has 15 amino acids. Per the germline V gene, CDR1 is MNHEY and CDR2 is SMNVEV (reference sequence). With 0 bases removed from V and 2 bases from J, the gap between germline ends came to 10 bases. Attachment of unique molecular identifiers was made to individual cDNA molecules. TCRdb re-called the 5' RACE reads with MiXCR, one entry per CDR3 protein. Among around 50,000 distinct CDR3 sequences listed, over 8% were seen once. Points on this clonotype: Its antigen remains unidentified.

This TCR came from an adult who was a healthcare worker with PCR-confirmed SARS-CoV-2 infection or an uninfected control (not recorded which). The rearrangement uses TRBV27 and TRBJ1-2, with D unresolved. Input material: whole blood. CDR3 in DNA: TGTGCCAGCAGTTTATCAGCCGGGAACAACTATGGCTACACCTTC. Protein sequence: CASSLSAGNNYGYTF.